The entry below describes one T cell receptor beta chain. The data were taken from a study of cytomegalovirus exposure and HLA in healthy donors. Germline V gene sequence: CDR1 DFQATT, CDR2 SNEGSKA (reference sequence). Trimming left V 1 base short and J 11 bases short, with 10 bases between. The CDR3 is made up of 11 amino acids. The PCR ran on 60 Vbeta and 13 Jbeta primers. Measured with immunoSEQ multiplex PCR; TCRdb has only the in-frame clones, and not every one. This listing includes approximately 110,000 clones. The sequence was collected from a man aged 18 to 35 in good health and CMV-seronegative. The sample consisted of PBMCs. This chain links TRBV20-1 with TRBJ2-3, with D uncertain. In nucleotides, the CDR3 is TGCAGTGCTAGAGTAATTGCGGAGCAGTATTTT. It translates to CSARVIAEQYF.